This is a list of T cell receptor beta chains from one sample in a study of T-cell memory formation after mild COVID-19. TCRdb independently ran MiXCR on the 5' RACE reads; one entry per CDR3 protein. The repertoire holds hundreds of thousands of distinct CDR3 sequences, with 28% as singletons. Sequences were obtained from PBMCs or a T cell subset sorted from them (not recorded which). These receptors were taken from an adult woman who had mild COVID-19 (a few samples of this study predate the infection). Cell type and time point are not known. The CDR3 runs from the conserved cysteine through the conserved F or W. The order of the fields is clone size, V gene, D gene, J gene, CDR3 protein, CDR3 DNA. A D gene is named only where the DNA matches it firmly. Size is stated for part of the rows, as once, few or many counts, or as a class when the clone is expanded.

clone size: many
V gene: TRBV12-3/TRBV12-4
D gene: TRBD2
J gene: TRBJ2-3
CDR3 protein: CASSSLAGGTDTQYF
CDR3 DNA: TGTGCCAGCAGCTCGCTAGCGGGGGGCACAGATACGCAGTATTTT

clone size: few
V gene: TRBV11-3
D gene: TRBD2
J gene: TRBJ2-1
CDR3 protein: CASSFGLVNEQFF
CDR3 DNA: TGTGCCAGCAGCTTTGGACTAGTCAATGAGCAGTTCTTC

clone size: -
V gene: TRBV10-3
D gene: -
J gene: TRBJ2-3
CDR3 protein: CAIRGQTDTQYF
CDR3 DNA: TGTGCCATCAGAGGACAGACAGATACGCAGTATTTT

clone size: few
V gene: TRBV7-9
D gene: TRBD1
J gene: TRBJ2-2
CDR3 protein: CASRGQGFRWTGELFF
CDR3 DNA: TGTGCCAGCAGGGGACAGGGGTTTCGATGGACCGGGGAGCTGTTTTTT

clone size: few
V gene: TRBV5-1
D gene: -
J gene: TRBJ2-3
CDR3 protein: CASSLEGYPTDTQYF
CDR3 DNA: TGCGCCAGCAGCTTGGAGGGCTACCCAACAGATACGCAGTATTTT

clone size: few
V gene: TRBV7-2
D gene: TRBD2
J gene: TRBJ2-7
CDR3 protein: CASSWRENYEQYF
CDR3 DNA: TGTGCCAGCAGCTGGCGGGAGAACTACGAGCAGTACTTC

clone size: many
V gene: TRBV5-1
D gene: TRBD1
J gene: TRBJ2-5
CDR3 protein: CASSSNRGQVETQYF
CDR3 DNA: TGCGCCAGCAGCTCAAACAGGGGGCAGGTGGAGACCCAGTACTTC

clone size: -
V gene: TRBV6-5
D gene: TRBD1
J gene: TRBJ1-3
CDR3 protein: CASSYSKGGFGNTIYF
CDR3 DNA: TGTGCCAGCAGTTACAGTAAAGGGGGCTTTGGAAACACCATATATTTT

clone size: few
V gene: TRBV2
D gene: TRBD1
J gene: TRBJ2-2
CDR3 protein: CASVDRGRETAGELFF
CDR3 DNA: TGTGCCAGCGTGGACAGGGGGCGCGAAACAGCCGGGGAGCTGTTTTTT

clone size: few
V gene: TRBV5-5
D gene: TRBD1
J gene: TRBJ1-1
CDR3 protein: CASSFWQGGTEAFF
CDR3 DNA: TGTGCCAGCAGCTTTTGGCAGGGGGGCACTGAAGCTTTCTTT

clone size: many
V gene: TRBV23-1
D gene: TRBD1
J gene: TRBJ2-5
CDR3 protein: CASRPGQKETQYF
CDR3 DNA: TGCGCCAGCAGACCGGGACAGAAAGAGACCCAGTACTTC

clone size: -
V gene: TRBV20-1
D gene: -
J gene: TRBJ2-7
CDR3 protein: CSARDHGQYEQYF
CDR3 DNA: TGCAGTGCTAGAGACCACGGACAGTACGAGCAGTACTTC

clone size: -
V gene: TRBV4-1
D gene: -
J gene: TRBJ2-5
CDR3 protein: CASSQADSRGTQYF
CDR3 DNA: TGCGCCAGCAGCCAAGCGGACTCTCGCGGGACCCAGTACTTC

clone size: -
V gene: TRBV30
D gene: TRBD2
J gene: TRBJ2-1
CDR3 protein: CAWSAGTSGPGGNEQFF
CDR3 DNA: TGTGCCTGGAGCGCCGGGACTAGCGGGCCCGGCGGCAATGAGCAGTTCTTC

clone size: many
V gene: TRBV7-9
D gene: -
J gene: TRBJ2-7
CDR3 protein: CASSLEGGIWDEQYF
CDR3 DNA: TGTGCCAGCAGCTTAGAGGGGGGAATCTGGGACGAGCAGTACTTC

clone size: -
V gene: TRBV2
D gene: TRBD2
J gene: TRBJ2-3
CDR3 protein: CASILSGLAGGGTDTQYF
CDR3 DNA: TGTGCCAGCATTCTCTCAGGACTAGCGGGAGGCGGTACAGATACGCAGTATTTT